These T cell receptor beta chains were read from a single sample in a study of shared T cell receptors in the human thymus. Only in-frame clones appear in the TCRdb table, and some are missing; sequencing was by immunoSEQ multiplex PCR. In the table there are about 660,000 clones, roughly 88% of which are singletons. These same data were also listed under a study on human thymus T cells.

Sequencing was performed on thymocytes. These receptor sequences come from a boy younger than two with a congenital heart defect. The conserved cysteine and the conserved F or W are not part of the CDR3 here.

v_call,j_call,cdr3_aa
TRBV30,TRBJ2-2,AWSTGGNTGELF
TRBV18,TRBJ2-7,ASSPTVPYSSYEQY
TRBV6-1,TRBJ1-5,ASSSDRGRQPQH
TRBV23-1,TRBJ2-7,ASSHPGQLLYEQY
TRBV7-9,TRBJ1-2,ASSPGHSNYGYT
TRBV4-2,TRBJ2-5,ASSQGTSGNNQETQY
TRBV4-2,TRBJ2-3,ASSQGDSGTDTQY
TRBV4-3,TRBJ2-3,ASSLHYRGTQY
TRBV5-1,TRBJ2-5,ASSWRDRKQETQY
TRBV5-1,TRBJ2-7,ASSCEDEQY
TRBV7-2,TRBJ2-7,ASSPRDTPYEQY
TRBV29-1,TRBJ2-3,SVEEGHPTDTQY
TRBV2,TRBJ1-1,ATRTGQSNTEAF
TRBV2,TRBJ2-5,ASSHGTSGRSQETQY
TRBV30,TRBJ2-7,AWTQPDTDRYEQY
TRBV30,TRBJ2-3,AWRRGTGSTDTQY
TRBV5-1,TRBJ2-3,ASTCTDTQY
TRBV29-1,TRBJ2-1,SVEESEREGHNEQF
TRBV27,TRBJ2-7,ASGRTGPPYEQY
TRBV10-2,TRBJ2-7,ASIRLAGMNFPYEQY
TRBV4-1,TRBJ1-4,ASSLYPRGPPEKLF
TRBV7-2,TRBJ2-2,ASSLVTSGRRTGELF
TRBV19,TRBJ2-1,ASSGGGVEQF
TRBV5-4,TRBJ2-1,ASSAPTRTHYNEQF
TRBV28,TRBJ1-1,ASSQETEAF
TRBV4-3,TRBJ2-1,ASSPGTSGSPPYNEQF
TRBV27,TRBJ2-7,ASSAGVDLPYEQY
TRBV27,TRBJ1-2,ASSFSSSSGYT
TRBV6-1,TRBJ1-4,ASRGTGDRDEKLF
TRBV4-1,TRBJ2-3,ASSQVGLAGVDTQY
TRBV23-1,TRBJ1-5,ASSQSVGQGTYSNQPQH
TRBV5-6,TRBJ2-5,ASSSYLKVRMYQETQY
TRBV27,TRBJ2-1,ASSLSPWQGAYNEQF
TRBV10-3,TRBJ2-6,ATEKDRGRDGANVLT
TRBV19,TRBJ1-2,ASSMVTGGDYGYT
TRBV4-3,TRBJ2-1,ASSQGPSFHNEQF
TRBV19,TRBJ1-1,ASRVGTEAF
TRBV5-8,TRBJ1-2,ASRSREGRGYT
TRBV15,TRBJ1-2,ATSRDLRSTAPGQGAARGYT
TRBV11-2,TRBJ2-5,ASSLAGTGNQETQY
TRBV29-1,TRBJ2-1,SVEPKGTSKPLTGF
TRBV15,TRBJ2-7,ATSRIAGHEQY
TRBV27,TRBJ1-2,ASRSGGFGYT
TRBV27,TRBJ2-3,ASSRQEFDPRTDTQY
TRBV11-1,TRBJ2-1,ARTPAAGGHYNEQF
TRBV7-9,TRBJ2-3,ASSFRTSERTDTQY
TRBV5-1,TRBJ2-5,ASRGEGAGETQY
TRBV9,TRBJ1-4,ASSVAQGTGEKLF
TRBV29-1,TRBJ2-7,SVADRNSYEQY
TRBV7-7,TRBJ2-5,ASSGAGQETQY
TRBV4-2,TRBJ1-3,ASSRQPGRGGGTSGNTIY